The source of this T cell receptor (beta chain) is a study of blood T cell repertoires in COVID-19. As for the study in general: Spain, Italy and the United States supplied samples that represented acute and convalescent COVID-19. PBMCs, B-cell-depleted T cells, or T cells were the source of the cDNA or gDNA that made up the material.

A few counts support this clone. CDR1 and CDR2 from the germline V gene are SEHNR and FQNEAQ (reference sequence). J lost 9 bases, V lost 3 bases, and 4 bases had no gene match. The CDR3 has 12 residues. Original handling: From reference gene primer amplification, estimates of nucleated cell counts were derived. Some clones are missing from TCRdb's copy, which holds only in-frame ones; the method was immunoSEQ multiplex PCR. V, J and clone size are those of that table, while D and trimming were read from the DNA. The sample holds under 200,000 clones; 75% to 85% are singletons and the top ten take less than 2%.

The clonotype comes from a human donor in a cohort sampled during active COVID-19. J is TRBJ1-1 and V is TRBV7-9; 7 bases match TRBD1. The sequenced sample was peripheral blood. The CDR3 DNA follows: TGTGCCAGCAGCTTCACAGGGGAGCAAGCTTTCTTT. This translates into CASSFTGEQAFF.